These T cell receptor beta chains were read from a single sample in a study of blood T cell repertoires in COVID-19. Assay: immunoSEQ multiplex PCR; the TCRdb copy retains only in-frame clones and omits some. The table lists about 400,000 clones, approximately 87% of them singletons. Specimen: PBMCs or T cells enriched from blood (not recorded which). These receptors all come from a woman under 40 with acute COVID-19. The CDR3 runs from the conserved cysteine through the conserved F or W. D genes are given only for firm matches. Only some rows state a clone size, as once, few, many or a class for expanded clones.

D gene	V gene	J gene	clone size	CDR3 protein	CDR3 DNA
NA	TRBV3-1/TRBV3-2	TRBJ1-6	NA	CASSLVGHNSPLHF	TGTGCCAGCAGCCTCGTGGGCCATAATTCACCCCTCCACTTT
TRBD1	TRBV7-9	TRBJ2-1	NA	CASSLREVGTAFNEQFF	TGTGCCAGCAGCTTAAGAGAAGTGGGGACAGCATTCAATGAGCAGTTCTTC
NA	TRBV27	TRBJ1-1	NA	CASSARENTEAFF	TGTGCCAGCAGTGCGCGGGAGAACACTGAAGCTTTCTTT
NA	TRBV3-1/TRBV3-2	TRBJ1-5	once	CASSLGSTNQPQHF	TGTGCCAGCAGCCTAGGGAGCACAAATCAGCCCCAGCATTTT
TRBD1	TRBV27	TRBJ1-5	NA	CASTSGRGDQPQHF	TGTGCCAGCACCTCGGGCAGGGGGGATCAGCCCCAGCATTTT
NA	TRBV5-6	TRBJ2-3	NA	CASSFGRTQYF	TGTGCCAGCAGCTTTGGGAGAACGCAGTATTTT
NA	TRBV9	TRBJ1-1	NA	CASSVSQGPMNTEAFF	TGTGCCAGCAGCGTATCACAGGGTCCGATGAACACTGAAGCTTTCTTT
NA	TRBV12-3/TRBV12-4	TRBJ1-2	few	CASSWGREEGYTF	TGTGCCAGCAGTTGGGGGAGGGAGGAAGGCTACACCTTC
TRBD1	TRBV7-8	TRBJ2-2	NA	CASSTLIFTGAGELFF	TGTGCCAGCAGCACCCTCATTTTCACAGGGGCCGGGGAGCTGTTTTTT
NA	TRBV5-8	TRBJ1-4	few	CASSFRDKNEKLFF	TGTGCCAGCAGCTTTCGGGACAAAAATGAAAAACTGTTTTTT
TRBD2	TRBV24-1	TRBJ2-3	NA	CATSVASGAIDTQYF	TGTGCCACCAGTGTGGCTAGCGGTGCGATAGATACGCAGTATTTT
TRBD1	TRBV6-6	TRBJ1-2	NA	CASSPGQLYGYTF	TGTGCCAGCAGCCCGGGACAGCTCTATGGCTACACCTTC
NA	TRBV10-3	TRBJ2-1	NA	CAISETGTEGNEQFF	TGTGCCATCAGCGAGACCGGGACTGAGGGTAATGAGCAGTTCTTC
NA	TRBV27	TRBJ1-6	NA	CASREGYNSPLHF	TGTGCCAGCAGAGAGGGTTATAATTCACCCCTCCACTTT
NA	TRBV2	TRBJ1-5	NA	CASSEASRLQGNQPQHF	TGTGCCAGCAGTGAAGCGTCTAGGCTACAGGGAAATCAGCCCCAGCATTTT
TRBD2	TRBV4-1	TRBJ2-4	NA	CASSQDRPLAGGQNIQYF	TGCGCCAGCAGCCAAGATCGGCCACTAGCGGGGGGGCAAAACATTCAGTACTTC
TRBD1	TRBV10-3	TRBJ2-3	NA	CAISERPGQGVSDTQYF	TGTGCCATCAGTGAGCGCCCGGGACAGGGGGTGTCAGATACGCAGTATTTT
NA	TRBV7-2	TRBJ2-1	NA	CASSSTGFGVDEQFF	TGTGCCAGCAGCTCAACAGGGTTTGGAGTTGATGAGCAGTTCTTC
NA	TRBV3-1/TRBV3-2	TRBJ1-4	NA	CASQGPNEKLFF	TGTGCCAGTCAGGGGCCTAATGAAAAACTGTTTTTT
NA	TRBV6-6	TRBJ2-7	NA	CASSYSDTRNEQYF	TGTGCCAGCAGTTACTCAGACACCCGAAACGAGCAGTACTTC
NA	TRBV18	TRBJ1-5	NA	CASSLTGNQPQHF	TGTGCCAGCTCACTTACGGGCAATCAGCCCCAGCATTTT
NA	TRBV6-5	TRBJ1-4	few	CASRDTYEKLFF	TGTGCCAGCCGGGACACTTACGAAAAACTGTTTTTT
NA	TRBV10-1	TRBJ1-5	NA	CAILGSGRRPPNQPQHF	TGCGCCATCCTAGGCTCAGGTCGGAGGCCCCCCAATCAGCCCCAGCATTTT
TRBD1	TRBV7-2	TRBJ1-3	NA	CASSRQGTAGNTIYF	TGTGCCAGCAGCAGACAGGGAACCGCTGGAAACACCATATATTTT
TRBD1	TRBV27	TRBJ2-5	NA	CASSLSGTGTVETQYF	TGTGCCAGCAGTTTAAGCGGGACAGGGACAGTAGAGACCCAGTACTTC
NA	TRBV6-2/TRBV6-3	TRBJ2-7	once	CASSYGGIKGYEQYF	TGTGCCAGCAGTTACGGAGGGATAAAGGGCTACGAGCAGTACTTC
NA	TRBV29-1	TRBJ1-1	NA	CSVLGLDTEAFF	TGCAGCGTTCTGGGGCTGGACACTGAAGCTTTCTTT
TRBD2	TRBV6-5	TRBJ2-1	NA	CASSSRLAGVHNEQFF	TGTGCCAGCAGTTCTAGGCTAGCGGGTGTCCACAATGAGCAGTTCTTC
NA	TRBV5-1	TRBJ2-7	NA	CASSLAQDSYEQYF	TGCGCCAGCAGCTTGGCACAGGACTCCTACGAGCAGTACTTC
TRBD1	TRBV27	TRBJ1-1	NA	CASSSKAQHRDRIEAFF	TGTGCCAGCAGTTCGAAGGCCCAGCACCGGGACAGAATTGAAGCTTTCTTT
NA	TRBV7-3	TRBJ2-3	NA	CASSLIGGKISTDTQYF	TGTGCCAGCAGCTTAATTGGGGGGAAGATCAGCACAGATACGCAGTATTTT
TRBD1	TRBV5-6	TRBJ1-5	NA	CASSLTGQEYQPQHF	TGTGCCAGCAGCTTGACAGGACAGGAATATCAGCCCCAGCATTTT
NA	TRBV19	TRBJ2-3	NA	CASSIDAVSTDTQYF	TGTGCCAGTAGTATAGACGCGGTCTCCACAGATACGCAGTATTTT
NA	TRBV19	TRBJ1-5	NA	CASSIDHQGLGQPQHF	TGTGCCAGTAGTATAGATCATCAGGGGTTGGGGCAGCCCCAGCATTTT
TRBD1	TRBV19	TRBJ2-3	NA	CASSMRQGADTQYF	TGTGCCAGTAGTATGAGACAGGGTGCAGATACGCAGTATTTT
TRBD1	TRBV7-9	TRBJ1-2	NA	CASSRLPGQGYYGYTF	TGTGCCAGCAGTCGACTTCCGGGACAGGGGTACTATGGCTACACCTTC
NA	TRBV29-1	TRBJ1-2	NA	CSVRGSYGYTF	TGCAGCGTTCGCGGGAGCTATGGCTACACCTTC